This T cell receptor beta chain is drawn from a study of T-cell memory formation after mild COVID-19. Regarding the study as a whole: Some clones that responded turned up in pre-infection memory, which suggests that cross-reactive memory joined in. Clones contracting across day 15 to 85 had a balanced CD4/CD8 profile; later expanding clones leaned CD4+.

In its sample, this clonotype was seen a few times. As yet, its antigen is unknown. TCRdb called the 5' RACE reads again in MiXCR, with one record for every CDR3 protein. The sample contains approximately 300,000 distinct CDR3 sequences, 15% of which appear only once. The CDR3 spans 16 residues. Germline CDR1 and CDR2: LGHNA and YNFKEQ. Trimming removed 5 bases from V and 3 bases from J; junction bases left unmatched: 3. The TCR sequence derives from a man in his late teens or twenties who had mild COVID-19 (a few samples of this study predate the infection). Cell type and time point are not known. Sequencing used PBMCs or a T cell subset sorted from them (not recorded which). The chain recombines TRBV4-2 with TRBJ2-1, with 14 bases identical to TRBD2. The CDR3: CASSAGLAGVYNEQFF. CDR3 coding DNA: TGTGCCAGCAGCGCGGGACTAGCGGGGGTCTACAATGAGCAGTTCTTC.